This T cell receptor (beta chain) came from a study of blood T cell repertoires in COVID-19. Study in general: Acute and convalescent COVID-19 samples came from the United States, Italy and Spain.

Trimming removed 4 bases from V and 8 bases from J; junction bases left unmatched: 11. The CDR3 is 15 amino acids. Germline CDR1 SGDLS, CDR2 YYNGEE. Clones were read by immunoSEQ multiplex PCR, and TCRdb kept only the in-frame ones, dropping some. The sample has more than 300,000 clones, about 82% seen once; the top ten hold 1.5% to 2%. The sample comprised peripheral blood. J is TRBJ2-3 and V is TRBV9; 9 positions agree with TRBD2. This receptor was identified in a woman aged 50 to 60 with acute or convalescent COVID-19. DNA for the CDR3: TGTGCCAGCAGCACTAGCGGGCCCAGAGGCCGTACGCAGTATTTT. It is translated as CASSTSGPRGRTQYF.